This T cell receptor beta chain was documented in a study of identical twins. Using its own MiXCR run on the 5' RACE reads, TCRdb lists one record per CDR3 protein. The table lists 550,000 to 800,000 distinct CDR3 sequences, around 7.4% of them singletons. The CDR3 runs to 14 residues. Trimming shortened V by 5 bases and J by 1 base, and 9 bases separated the two germline ends. There were only healthy Caucasians among the donors. Study results and limitations: The study found that models underestimated out-of-frame TCR alpha sharing in monozygotic twins. With abundant cord blood beta clonotypes, insertions were fewer; memory repertoires showed no such pattern.

In this sample, this clonotype turned up many times. Its target is unknown. The same sample was also used in a study of yellow fever vaccine responses in identical twins.

The rearrangement uses TRBV12-3 or TRBV12-4 and TRBJ2-1, with D hard to call. The source is a woman aged 18-35 years in good health. The sequenced material came from PBMCs. DNA for the CDR3: TGTGCCAGCAGTCCTCGTCGGTCCTACAATGAGCAGTTCTTC. Encoded protein: CASSPRRSYNEQFF.